The 32 T cell receptor beta chains presented below share a single source sample, sequenced in a study of beta chain features in type 1 diabetes. Expressed TCRB transcripts were sequenced after all isolated RNA was converted to cDNA. The table came from immunoSEQ multiplex PCR; TCRdb's copy has only in-frame clones and leaves some out. The repertoire holds more than 120,000 clones, with less than 15% as singletons. Their target antigens are unknown. Study-wide results and caveats: In every one of the four CD4+ subsets, TCRB CDR3s were moderately but significantly shorter in Type 1 diabetes patients.

The sample consisted of central memory CD4+ T cells from blood. The receptors were gathered from a man in his late teens or twenties with type 1 diabetes.

This clone was observed a handful of times. This sequence joins TRBV14 and TRBJ1-5; D remains ambiguous. Looked up from germline, CDR1 is SGHDN and CDR2 is FVKESK. The CDR3 is 15 amino acids. Trimming removed 4 bases at V and 0 bases at J, with 10 bases between. The CDR3 DNA follows: TGTGCCAGCAGCCTAGCCGACATTAGCAATCAGCCCCAGCATTTT. It yields the protein CASSLADISNQPQHF. Drawing the rest from reference TRBV14 and TRBJ1-5, the complete variable domain is EAGVTQFPSHSVIEKGQTVTLRCDPISGHDNLYWYRRVMGKEIKFLLHFVKESKQDESGMPNNRFLAERTGGTYSTLKVQPAELEDSGVYFCASSLADISNQPQHFGDGTRLSIL.

The sample holds a few counts of this clone. The rearrangement joins TRBV7-9 to TRBJ2-3; D call uncertain. From germline, CDR1 is SEHNR and CDR2 FQNEAQ (reference sequence). The CDR3 is made up of 16 amino acids. With 3 bases removed from V and 6 bases from J, the gap between germline ends came to 19 bases. The CDR3 region has the DNA TGTGCCAGCAGCTTTGGTCGTGAGGCTACCACGGATACGCAGTATTTT. Protein sequence: CASSFGREATTDTQYF.

The gene calls are TRBV4-1 and TRBJ2-5, with 7 nucleotides matching TRBD2. The junction had 8 bases not matched to a gene; V was cut back by 5 bases and J by 5 bases. CDR1 and CDR2 (germline): MGHRA, YSYEKL. There are 14 residues in the CDR3. The CDR3 protein is CASSYERGRETQYF. As DNA, the CDR3 is TGCGCCAGCAGCTACGAGCGGGGTCGGGAGACCCAGTACTTC.

This clone was seen only a few times. This chain connects TRBV2 to TRBJ1-4; 7 bases are shared with TRBD1. The junction had 4 bases not matched to a gene; V was cut back by 6 bases and J by 3 bases. This CDR3 has 14 residues. From germline, CDR1 is SNHLY and CDR2 FYNNEI. CDR3 DNA: TGTGCCAGCAGCTTGGGACAGTCTAATGAAAAACTGTTTTTT. This codes for CASSLGQSNEKLFF.

This clone has a handful of counts. V and J are TRBV5-4 and TRBJ2-6, with 7 bases lining up with TRBD1. The V segment lost 5 bases and the J segment 1 base; nucleotides outside the gene matches: 6. Germline CDR1 is SGHNT and CDR2 is YYREEE (reference sequence). The CDR3 length is 16 residues. CDR3 bases: TGTGCCAGCAGGGACAGGCTTACTTCTGGGGCCAACGTCCTGACTTTC. Translating gives CASRDRLTSGANVLTF.

The sample holds a few counts of this clone. The chain combines TRBV6-5 with TRBJ2-6; D remains ambiguous. The CDR3 is 13 residues long. The V gene's germline CDR1 is MNHEY and CDR2 SVGAGI. Between the trimmed V and J ends, which lost 4 bases and 10 bases, there was a span of 11 bases. The CDR3 sequence is CASSSRTVNVLTF. CDR3 DNA sequence: TGTGCCAGCAGTTCCCGGACGGTAAACGTCCTGACTTTC.

This clone was picked up many times. CDR3 sequence (DNA): TGCGCCAGCAGCCAAATAGGGGGGTTAAACATTCAGTACTTC. Its protein is CASSQIGGLNIQYF. The V call is TRBV4-1, the J call TRBJ2-4, with D perhaps TRBD1 or TRBD2 (6 bases each). CDR1 is MGHRA and CDR2 is YSYEKL in the germline V gene. This CDR3 is 14 amino acids long. V lost 2 bases, J lost 6 bases, and 11 bases lay in between.

J is TRBJ1-4 and V is TRBV29-1; TRBD1 might be the D (5 bases). V was shortened by 4 bases and J by 5 bases, with 8 bases between the two germline ends. Looked up from germline, CDR1 is SQVTM and CDR2 is ANQGSEA. This CDR3 is built from 12 residues. The CDR3 is CSVVGGNEKLFF. The CDR3 region has the DNA TGCAGCGTTGTGGGGGGAAATGAAAAACTGTTTTTT.

The chain has TRBV30 and TRBJ2-7; tentatively, D is TRBD2 (5 bases). V lost 8 bases and J lost 6, with 14 bases in between. The germline gives CDR1 GTSNPN, CDR2 SVGIG (reference sequence). The CDR3 is made up of 11 amino acids. CDR3 coding DNA: TGTGCCCGGGGAAGGAACACCGAGCAGTACTTC. Amino acid sequence: CARGRNTEQYF.

This clone was seen more than once but under ten times. The J gene is TRBJ1-4, the V gene TRBV7-6; tentatively, D is TRBD1 (5 bases). Trimming removed 5 bases at V and 6 bases at J, with 19 bases between. The CDR3 covers 16 residues. The germline gives CDR1 SGHVS, CDR2 FNYEAQ. The CDR3 bases are TGTGCCAGCAGCCCTACTACAGGAGGAAGGGATGAAAAACTGTTTTTT. Amino acids: CASSPTTGGRDEKLFF.

In this sample, this clone turned up a few times. The chain uses TRBV9 and TRBJ1-2, with 7 bases fitting TRBD1. With V trimmed by 0 bases and J by 6 bases, 2 bases remained unmatched. Germline-derived CDR1 and CDR2 are SGDLS and YYNGEE. This CDR3 is built from 13 residues. CDR3 protein: CASSVGTGDGYTF. The CDR3 region has the DNA TGTGCCAGCAGCGTAGGCACAGGGGATGGCTACACCTTC.

This rearrangement joins TRBV10-3 to TRBJ1-1; unclear D gene. CDR3 size: 14 residues. Germline values: CDR1 ENHRY, CDR2 SYGVKD. V lost 10 bases and J 0 bases, leaving 15 bases between the germline ends. In DNA form, the CDR3 reads TGTGCCACCCACGAGGCTAGCTTGAACACTGAAGCTTTCTTT. This codes for CATHEASLNTEAFF.

This clone has a count of ten or more. The V call is TRBV7-9, the J call TRBJ2-3; D is unresolved. V shed 0 bases and J shed 1 base, with 11 bases lying between them. The CDR3 runs 16 residues. The germline V gene encodes CDR1 SEHNR and CDR2 FQNEAQ (reference sequence). CDR3 in amino acids: CASSLAGFPGTDTQYF. The CDR3 bases are TGTGCCAGCAGCTTAGCAGGGTTCCCCGGCACAGATACGCAGTATTTT.

This clone turned up a few times. The rearrangement joins TRBV11-2 to TRBJ2-7; TRBD1 agrees at 7 bases. Germline V CDR1 and CDR2: SGHAT, FQNNGV. Trimming took 1 base from V and 1 from J; bases not matched to a gene: 7. The CDR3 totals 16 residues. The chain's CDR3 is CASSLGAGTVSYEQYF. For the CDR3, the DNA is TGTGCCAGCAGCTTAGGGGCCGGGACAGTTTCCTACGAGCAGTACTTC.

The chain combines TRBV5-1 with TRBJ1-2; D uncertain. Per the germline V gene, CDR1 is SGHRS and CDR2 is YFSETQ. This CDR3 has 13 residues. Trimming left V 0 bases short and J 4 bases short, with 7 bases between. As DNA, the CDR3 is TGCGCCAGCAGCTTGGAGGCAGTCTATGGCTACACCTTC. Protein sequence: CASSLEAVYGYTF.

This clone was seen only a few times. The chain recombines TRBV2 with TRBJ1-5; D might be TRBD1 (5 bases). Trimming left V 4 bases short and J 5 bases short, with 12 bases between. The germline gives CDR1 SNHLY, CDR2 FYNNEI. This CDR3 has 14 amino acids. CDR3 DNA sequence: TGTGCCAGCAGTGGTGTAGGGGAGGATCAGCCCCAGCATTTT. Translating gives CASSGVGEDQPQHF.

The V gene is TRBV29-1, the J gene TRBJ1-1, with TRBD1 as a possible D gene (5 bases). This CDR3 is 12 amino acids long. Per the germline V gene, CDR1 is SQVTM and CDR2 is ANQGSEA. Trimming removed 6 bases from V and 2 bases from J, with 10 bases in between. The CDR3 sequence is CSVQVSNTEAFF. The CDR3 DNA reads as TGCAGCGTACAGGTGAGCAACACTGAAGCTTTCTTT.

This clone came up a few times. A junction end diverges from the germline sequence, so it may reflect a read error. This chain uses TRBV27 with TRBJ2-1; no definite D call. This CDR3 region has 14 residues. CDR1 is MNHEY and CDR2 is SMNVEV in the germline V gene (reference sequence). Written as DNA, the CDR3 is TGTGCCAGCAGCTTATCCCCGCCACCCTCTGAGCAGTTCTTC. This encodes CASSLSPPPSEQFF.

The table lists this clone with many counts. This specimen includes other DNA sequences encoding the same CDR3. The CDR3 spells CASSLLDYGYTF. The CDR3 DNA is TGTGCCAGCAGCTTACTAGACTATGGCTACACCTTC. J is TRBJ1-2 and V is TRBV7-2; D call uncertain. V lost 2 bases, J lost 3 bases, and 4 bases lay in between. The germline CDR1 and CDR2 sequences are SGHTA and FQGNSA. The CDR3 is 12 amino acids. The full variable domain, its missing parts supplied by reference TRBV7-2 and TRBJ1-2, is GAGVSQSPSNKVTEKGKDVELRCDPISGHTALYWYRQSLGQGLEFLIYFQGNSAPDKSGLPSDRFSAERTGGSVSTLTIQRTQQEDSAVYLCASSLLDYGYTFGSGTRLTVV.

This sequence joins TRBV4-2 and TRBJ2-1; possibly TRBD1 or TRBD2 for D (6 bases each). There are 16 residues in the CDR3. The germline gives CDR1 LGHNA, CDR2 YNFKEQ. The V gene lost 4 bases and the J gene lost 0 bases, with 13 bases spanning the gap. The CDR3 loop is CASSPVEGGSYNEQFF. The CDR3, as DNA: TGTGCCAGCAGCCCAGTGGAGGGGGGCTCCTACAATGAGCAGTTCTTC.

The rearrangement uses TRBV25-1 and TRBJ1-1; 8 bases are shared with TRBD1. Trimming took 7 bases from V and 5 from J; bases not matched to a gene: 9. This CDR3 region has 14 residues. Germline V gene sequence: CDR1 MGHDK, CDR2 SYGVNS. The CDR3 protein is CASTLQGAGTEAFF. The CDR3 nucleotides are TGTGCCAGCACCCTCCAGGGGGCTGGGACTGAAGCTTTCTTT.

The genes are TRBV14 and TRBJ1-1; D not resolved. V was pared by 1 base and J by 0 bases, with 12 bases between. Germline CDR1 is SGHDN and CDR2 is FVKESK. The CDR3 covers 16 residues. The CDR3 loop is CASSQVQGFMNTEAFF. DNA of the CDR3: TGTGCCAGCAGCCAAGTCCAAGGTTTTATGAACACTGAAGCTTTCTTT.

The chain carries TRBV11-2 and TRBJ2-5; D is perhaps TRBD2 (6 bases). CDR1 and CDR2 (germline): SGHAT, FQNNGV. This CDR3 spans 13 amino acids. The V gene lost 1 base and the J gene lost 7 bases, with 10 bases spanning the gap. Here the CDR3 reads CASSLVPRGTQYF. As DNA, the CDR3 is TGTGCCAGCAGCTTAGTTCCGCGGGGGACCCAGTACTTC.

The chain couples TRBV19 to TRBJ1-3; 7 bases line up with TRBD1. J was trimmed by 0 bases and V by 10 bases; bases with no gene match: 9. Germline V gene sequence: CDR1 LNHDA, CDR2 SQIVND (reference sequence). CDR3 length: 15 residues. CDR3 region: CATRQGESSGNTIYF. CDR3 DNA sequence: TGTGCCACCCGCCAGGGGGAAAGCTCTGGAAACACCATATATTTT.

The CDR3 region has the DNA TGTGCCAGCAGCTTAAACAGATACTCTGGAAACACCATATATTTT. This gives the protein CASSLNRYSGNTIYF. The chain employs TRBV7-6 and TRBJ1-3; no clear D. V was cut by 2 bases and J by 0 bases, with 8 bases left in between. Germline loops: CDR1 SGHVS, CDR2 FNYEAQ. The CDR3 covers 15 residues.

In its sample, this clone was seen a few times. This rearrangement joins TRBV14 to TRBJ2-2; no clear D gene. CDR1 and CDR2 (germline): SGHDN, FVKESK. With 0 bases removed from V and 7 bases from J, the gap between germline ends came to 15 bases. The length of the CDR3 is 16 residues. The CDR3 nucleotides read TGTGCCAGCAGCCAAGATCGGCCGCTAGTTGGCGGGGAGCTGTTTTTT. This codes for CASSQDRPLVGGELFF.

The chain combines TRBV7-3 with TRBJ2-3; perhaps TRBD1 as D (6 bases). The CDR3 is 13 residues long. V was shortened by 3 bases and J by 4 bases, with 8 bases between the two germline ends. Per germline, CDR1 SGHTA and CDR2 FQGTGA. CDR3 DNA: TGTGCCAGCAGCTTTGGACAGTCAGATACGCAGTATTTT. It encodes CASSFGQSDTQYF.

The genes are TRBV6-6 and TRBJ2-7, with a tentative D call TRBD1 (5 bases). Trimming left V 2 bases short and J 5 bases short, with 7 bases between. The CDR3 extends over 12 amino acids. The germline V gene has CDR1 MNHNY and CDR2 SVGAGI (reference sequence). CDR3 sequence (DNA): TGTGCCAGCAGTTACGAAGGGGACGAGCAGTACTTC. It translates to CASSYEGDEQYF.

This clone was seen ten or more times. This rearrangement joins TRBV25-1 to TRBJ2-3; TRBD2 aligns across 8 bases. Germline V gene lookup returns CDR1 MGHDK and CDR2 SYGVNS. This CDR3 is 13 amino acids long. Losses at the gene ends were 2 bases for V and 10 bases for J; bases not matched to a gene: 5. The CDR3 spells CASSEAGGGAQYF. Here the CDR3 DNA reads TGTGCCAGCAGTGAAGCGGGGGGCGGGGCGCAGTATTTT.

This clone has only a few counts. The chain recombines TRBV29-1 with TRBJ2-4; no clear D gene. Germline values: CDR1 SQVTM, CDR2 ANQGSEA. V was trimmed by 3 bases and J by 3 bases, leaving 9 bases between them. The length of the CDR3 is 13 residues. The CDR3 sequence is CSVEDHGKNIQYF. Here the CDR3 DNA reads TGCAGCGTTGAGGATCATGGCAAAAACATTCAGTACTTC. Full variable domain (missing parts from reference TRBV29-1 and TRBJ2-4): SAVISQKPSRDICQRGTSLTIQCQVDSQVTMMFWYRQQPGQSLTLIATANQGSEATYESGFVIDKFPISRPNLTFSTLTVSNMSPEDSSIYLCSVEDHGKNIQYFGAGTRLSVL.

The V and J genes are TRBV11-3 and TRBJ2-1; 7 bases map to TRBD2. CDR3 length: 15 amino acids. V gave up 1 base and J gave up 5 bases; unmatched junction bases: 5. CDR1 is SGHNT, CDR2 YENEEA, per germline. CDR3 in amino acids: CASSLAGGTHNEQFF. CDR3 bases: TGTGCCAGCAGCTTAGCGGGGGGAACCCACAATGAGCAGTTCTTC.

This clone came up many times. The rearrangement joins TRBV9 to TRBJ2-6; D is uncertain. Germline values: CDR1 SGDLS, CDR2 YYNGEE. There are 16 residues in the CDR3. V was pared by 4 bases and J by 2 bases, with 13 bases between. CDR3 sequence: CASSRKADAGANVLTF. The CDR3 DNA sequence: TGTGCCAGCAGCAGAAAGGCGGACGCTGGGGCCAACGTCCTGACTTTC. Full variable domain (outside the CDR3, taken from reference TRBV9 and TRBJ2-6): DSGVTQTPKHLITATGQRVTLRCSPRSGDLSVYWYQQSLDQGLQFLIQYYNGEERAKGNILERFSAQQFPDLHSELNLSSLELGDSALYFCASSRKADAGANVLTFGAGSRLTVL.